This T cell receptor beta chain was sequenced during a study of T cells in Graves' hyperthyroidism and ophthalmopathy. Study results and caveats: Blood also showed most of the thyroid clonotypes that were expanded above 0.001.

V was clipped by 4 bases and J by 7 bases; unmatched bases: 25. The V gene's germline CDR1 is SEHNR and CDR2 FQNEAQ (reference sequence). This CDR3 has 22 residues. As for this clonotype: Antigen specificity is unknown.

RNA transcripts yielded amplified TCR beta CDR3 regions. An initial round of RT-PCR targeting the TCR CDR3 relied on the HTBI primer set. TCRdb passed the multiplex PCR reads through MiXCR, listing each CDR3 protein once. The sample lists 200,000 to 300,000 distinct CDR3 sequences, roughly 15% occurring once. The sequence was collected from a woman aged 18-29 years with Graves' ophthalmopathy. The V call is TRBV7-9, the J call TRBJ2-1, with 13 bases fitting TRBD2. The sample taken for sequencing was blood. The CDR3 coding sequence is TGTGCCAGCAGCTCTAGACGTAAGGGACAGCTAACTAGCGGGAGGGGACGTAATGAGCAGTTCTTC. This translates into CASSSRRKGQLTSGRGRNEQFF.